This entry lists 18 T cell receptor beta chains sequenced from one sample in a study of resident and recirculating memory T cells in vitiligo. Libraries were prepared by immunoSEQ multiplex PCR; TCRdb keeps only in-frame clonotypes and omits some of them. In the table there are 70,000 to 85,000 clones, 80% to 95% of which are singletons. The specimen was blood. The receptors originated from a male donor with vitiligo.

V usage is TRBV6-6 and J usage is TRBJ1-5; D remains ambiguous. The germline V and J ends were trimmed by 0 bases and 6 bases, with 6 bases remaining between them. Per the germline V gene, CDR1 is MNHNY and CDR2 is SVGAGI (reference sequence). This CDR3 has 13 residues. CDR3 loop: CASSYSSGQPQHF. The CDR3 DNA reads as TGTGCCAGCAGTTACTCTTCCGGTCAGCCCCAGCATTTT.

The rearrangement links TRBV6-4 to TRBJ2-1; possible D gene TRBD1, 6 bases. Between the trimmed V and J ends, which lost 6 bases and 9 bases, there was a span of 15 bases. The CDR3 spans 13 residues. Germline V CDR1 and CDR2: MRHNA, SNTAGT. The chain's CDR3 is CASSSDTGTEQFF. DNA for the CDR3: TGTGCCAGCAGCTCAGATACAGGGACTGAGCAGTTCTTC.

This clone is deemed large. J is TRBJ2-7 and V is TRBV14; TRBD1 agrees at 7 bases. Germline lookup yields CDR1 SGHDN and CDR2 FVKESK. The CDR3 consists of 12 residues. V shed 4 bases, J shed 6 bases, and the junction held 3 bases outside the gene matches. As DNA, the CDR3 is TGTGCCAGCAGCCGTGACAGGGTCGAGCAGTACTTC. Its protein product is CASSRDRVEQYF.

V gene TRBV4-3 combines with J gene TRBJ1-6; D is unclear. The germline V and J ends were trimmed by 1 base and 5 bases, with 6 bases remaining between them. CDR3 size: 14 residues. Germline V gene sequence: CDR1 LGHNA, CDR2 YSLEER. In DNA, the CDR3 is TGCGCCAGCAGCCAAGTAAGCGATAATTCACCCCTCCACTTT. Translation: CASSQVSDNSPLHF.

The chain combines TRBV18 with TRBJ1-5, with 8 bases identical to TRBD1. Germline CDR1 KGHSH, CDR2 LQKENI. This CDR3 has 15 amino acids. Trimming took 2 bases from V and 6 from J; bases not matched to a gene: 6. The CDR3 DNA is TGTGCCAGCTCACCAGTCGGACAGGGAACTCAGCCCCAGCATTTT. Translation: CASSPVGQGTQPQHF.

Worth noting for this clone: This specimen includes other DNA sequences encoding the same CDR3. The chain employs TRBV30 and TRBJ1-2, with D possibly being TRBD1 (5 bases). Germline CDR1 is GTSNPN and CDR2 is SVGIG (reference sequence). This CDR3 has 13 amino acids. V was cut by 0 bases and J by 3 bases, with 8 bases left in between. The CDR3 DNA follows: TGTGCCTGGAGTGTACAAGGGGACTATGGCTACACCTTC. It is translated as CAWSVQGDYGYTF.

This clone was seen once. The chain carries TRBV2 and TRBJ2-7, with 7 bases lining up with TRBD1. J gave up 4 bases and V 7 bases, and 10 bases lay outside the gene matches. The germline V gene has CDR1 SNHLY and CDR2 FYNNEI. CDR3 length equals 14 residues. DNA for the CDR3: TGTGCCAGCATCCGACAGGGTAGTAGGTACGAGCAGTACTTC. The encoded protein is CASIRQGSRYEQYF. Based on the CDR3 plus reference TRBV2 and TRBJ2-7, the full variable domain is EPEVTQTPSHQVTQMGQEVILRCVPISNHLYFYWYRQILGQKVEFLVSFYNNEISEKSEIFDDQFSVERPDGSNFTLKIRSTKLEDSAMYFCASIRQGSRYEQYFGPGTRLTVT.

This rearrangement joins TRBV6-1 to TRBJ2-1; TRBD2 aligns across 7 bases. V shed 7 bases and J 3 bases; nucleotides not matched to a gene: 9. The CDR3 runs to 15 residues. Germline V gene data show CDR1 as MNHNS and CDR2 as SASEGT. The chain's CDR3 is CASTGTGGGYNEQFF. CDR3 in DNA: TGTGCCAGCACCGGGACTGGCGGGGGCTACAATGAGCAGTTCTTC.

This sequence joins TRBV13 and TRBJ1-1; tentatively, D is TRBD1 (6 bases). With 5 bases removed from V and 1 base from J, the gap between germline ends came to 14 bases. There are 15 residues in the CDR3. In germline, CDR1 is PRHDT, CDR2 FYEKMQ (reference sequence). In nucleotides, the CDR3 is TGTGCCAGCAGCCCTCGGGACACCGGGAACACTGAAGCTTTCTTT. Protein sequence: CASSPRDTGNTEAFF.

The chain joins TRBV6-4 to TRBJ1-1, with D hard to call. The CDR3 is 15 amino acids. Trimming cost V 6 bases and J 0 bases, with 14 bases left between them. The germline V gene has CDR1 MRHNA and CDR2 SNTAGT. The CDR3 DNA reads as TGTGCCAGCAGGGAACGACAATCCATGAACACTGAAGCTTTCTTT. Amino acids: CASRERQSMNTEAFF.

CDR3 region: CASSRYTAPTANVLTF. The CDR3 DNA sequence: TGTGCCAGCAGCCGCTACACAGCTCCCACGGCCAACGTCCTGACTTTC. V usage is TRBV7-9 and J usage is TRBJ2-6; no reliable D call. The V end lost 5 bases, the J end lost 6 bases, and 17 bases lay between the germline ends. Per the germline V gene, CDR1 is SEHNR and CDR2 is FQNEAQ (reference sequence). The CDR3 is made up of 16 amino acids.

V and J are TRBV2 and TRBJ1-6; 7 nucleotides match TRBD1. The CDR3 contains 14 residues. J lost 2 bases, V lost 10 bases, and 5 bases had no gene match. Germline lookup yields CDR1 SNHLY and CDR2 FYNNEI. This CDR3 reads CATKGAAYNSPLHF. The CDR3 nucleotides are TGTGCCACCAAGGGGGCGGCCTATAATTCACCCCTCCACTTT.

The chain links TRBV6-1 to TRBJ1-1; tentative D call: TRBD1 (5 bases). CDR1 is MNHNS and CDR2 is SASEGT in the germline V gene. Trimming took off 2 bases at V and 4 bases at J, with 11 bases between the two ends. The CDR3 loop spans 14 amino acids. CDR3 region: CASSELRGGTEAFF. The CDR3 region has the DNA TGTGCCAGCAGTGAATTACGGGGGGGCACTGAAGCTTTCTTT.

The V and J genes are TRBV7-6 and TRBJ2-7; 7 bases align to TRBD1. Germline V gene data show CDR1 as SGHVS and CDR2 as FNYEAQ. The CDR3 has 15 amino acids. V lost 5 bases to trimming and J lost 4 bases; unmatched junction nucleotides: 11. This CDR3 is CASSLTPGGSYEQYF. CDR3 DNA: TGTGCCAGCAGCCTCACGCCAGGGGGTAGTTACGAGCAGTACTTC.

The rearrangement links TRBV6-5 to TRBJ1-3; D ambiguous. The V end was cut by 5 bases, the J end by 0 bases, with 8 bases between. Germline CDR1 reads MNHEY; CDR2 reads SVGAGI. This CDR3 comprises 14 residues. DNA of the CDR3: TGTGCCAGCAGTCCCGCGAGCTCTGGAAACACCATATATTTT. Translated, it gives CASSPASSGNTIYF.

With respect to this clone: One end of the junction varies from germline; a read error may be responsible. V is TRBV7-7 and J is TRBJ2-7; 11 bases fit TRBD1. CDR3 size: 13 residues. Germline CDR1 reads SSHAT; CDR2 reads FNYEAQ (reference sequence). CDR3 protein: CASSLGQGDEQYF. The CDR3 nucleotides read TGTGCTAGCAGCTTGGGACAGGGGGACGAGCAGTACTTC.

The J gene is TRBJ2-7, the V gene TRBV29-1, with D maybe TRBD2 (6 bases). CDR3 length equals 14 residues. Germline-derived CDR1 and CDR2 are SQVTM and ANQGSEA. V was clipped by 7 bases and J by 7 bases, with 23 bases between them. The CDR3 nucleotides are TGCAGCGCCCGAGGGGTAGGAGAAGGACTAGAGCAGTACTTC. It encodes CSARGVGEGLEQYF.

The chain recombines TRBV19 with TRBJ1-5; tentatively, D is TRBD1 (6 bases). This CDR3 region has 15 residues. Germline V gene lookup returns CDR1 LNHDA and CDR2 SQIVND (reference sequence). V was shortened by 7 bases and J by 0 bases, with 13 bases between the two germline ends. The CDR3: CASIKDRNSNQPQHF. CDR3 bases: TGTGCCAGTATTAAAGACAGGAATAGCAATCAGCCCCAGCATTTT.